Listed below are T cell receptor beta chains from one sample, sequenced in a study of OX40 agonist ivuxolimab in advanced cancers. The method was immunoSEQ multiplex PCR; TCRdb's version includes in-frame clones alone and lacks a portion of them. The sample has tens of thousands of clones; 90% to 95% are singletons. Specimen: CD4+ or CD8+ T cells sorted from blood, collected in a trial of the OX40 agonist ivuxolimab. The receptor set was obtained from an adult with an advanced solid tumor such as melanoma, head and neck, liver or kidney cancer. Both conserved end residues are part of each CDR3. Each record gives: clone size, J gene, D gene, V gene, CDR3 protein, CDR3 DNA. A D gene is named only where the DNA matches it firmly. Only part of the rows carry a size: once, few, many, or a class if the clone is expanded.

NA | TRBJ2-2 | TRBD2 | TRBV7-7 | CASSLGGGNTGELFF | TGTGCCAGCAGCTTGGGCGGGGGGAACACCGGGGAGCTGTTTTTT
NA | TRBJ2-7 | NA | TRBV10-1 | CASSPALRYEQYF | TGCGCCAGCAGCCCCGCTCTGCGCTACGAGCAGTACTTC
NA | TRBJ2-1 | NA | TRBV6-5 | CASSYSTVFRGGEQFF | TGTGCCAGCAGTTACTCGACAGTCTTCAGGGGGGGTGAGCAGTTCTTC
NA | TRBJ1-1 | NA | TRBV6-5 | CASRDNTEAFF | TGTGCCAGCCGCGATAACACTGAAGCTTTCTTT
NA | TRBJ1-6 | NA | TRBV27 | CASSFGGLSSYNSPLHF | TGTGCCAGCAGTTTCGGGGGCCTAAGCTCCTATAATTCACCCCTCCACTTT
NA | TRBJ1-1 | NA | TRBV6-5 | CASSYQTGKNTEAFF | TGTGCCAGCAGTTACCAAACAGGGAAGAACACTGAAGCTTTCTTT
NA | TRBJ1-4 | TRBD1 | TRBV7-9 | CASSLPTGQDLFF | TGTGCCAGCAGCTTACCGACCGGACAGGATCTGTTTTTT
NA | TRBJ2-2 | NA | TRBV10-2 | CASSVAGTRNTGELFF | TGCGCCAGCAGTGTAGCAGGGACAAGGAACACCGGGGAGCTGTTTTTT
NA | TRBJ1-5 | NA | TRBV12-5 | CASGLVGQPQHF | TGTGCTAGTGGTTTGGTTGGGCAGCCCCAGCATTTT
NA | TRBJ2-3 | NA | TRBV7-9 | CASSPGRARDTQYF | TGTGCCAGCAGCCCCGGACGGGCTAGGGATACGCAGTATTTT
NA | TRBJ2-7 | NA | TRBV28 | CASSPAAYEQYF | TGTGCCAGCTCACCGGCAGCCTACGAGCAGTACTTC
NA | TRBJ2-7 | NA | TRBV21-1 | CASSKEPLAGGTYEQYF | TGTGCCAGCAGCAAAGAACCCCTAGCGGGGGGAACCTACGAGCAGTACTTC
NA | TRBJ2-2 | TRBD2 | TRBV13 | CASSPGAGDNTGELFF | TGTGCCAGCAGCCCCGGGGCGGGGGATAACACCGGGGAGCTGTTTTTT
few | TRBJ2-1 | NA | TRBV19 | CASNLRDGAYNEQFF | TGTGCCAGTAACCTACGGGATGGGGCATACAATGAGCAGTTCTTC
NA | TRBJ2-3 | NA | TRBV6-5 | CASSHLVGGVWDTQYF | TGTGCCAGCAGTCACTTGGTGGGGGGCGTATGGGATACGCAGTATTTT
NA | TRBJ2-7 | TRBD1 | TRBV7-2 | CASSLFQDRVYEQYF | TGTGCCAGCAGCTTATTCCAGGACAGGGTCTACGAGCAGTACTTC
NA | TRBJ1-1 | NA | TRBV6-5 | CASSYGQGTEAFF | TGTGCCAGCAGTTACGGGCAGGGCACTGAAGCTTTCTTT
NA | TRBJ1-2 | TRBD1 | TRBV5-6 | CASTPDRINYGYTF | TGTGCCAGCACCCCGGACAGGATAAACTATGGCTACACCTTC
once | TRBJ2-3 | TRBD2 | TRBV13 | CASSSSGGATDTQYF | TGTGCCAGCAGCTCTAGCGGGGGGGCCACAGATACGCAGTATTTT
NA | TRBJ2-3 | TRBD1 | TRBV5-5 | CASKDRVTDTQYF | TGTGCCAGCAAGGACAGGGTCACAGATACGCAGTATTTT
NA | TRBJ2-2 | TRBD1 | TRBV13 | CASSSGTGANTGELFF | TGTGCCAGCAGCTCGGGGACAGGGGCTAACACCGGGGAGCTGTTTTTT
NA | TRBJ2-7 | TRBD2 | TRBV7-9 | CASSLGWASGTYEQYF | TGTGCCAGCAGCTTAGGTTGGGCTAGCGGTACCTACGAGCAGTACTTC
NA | TRBJ2-7 | NA | TRBV27 | CASSPNLWTLNEQYF | TGTGCCAGCAGTCCAAACCTTTGGACCTTAAACGAGCAGTACTTC
NA | TRBJ1-2 | NA | TRBV7-9 | CASSFVGGEPLGGYTF | TGTGCCAGCAGCTTCGTGGGAGGGGAACCCCTCGGCGGCTACACCTTC
NA | TRBJ2-2 | NA | TRBV27 | CASSSTEFHTGELFF | TGTGCCAGCAGTTCCACTGAATTCCACACCGGGGAGCTGTTTTTT
NA | TRBJ1-1 | NA | TRBV14 | CASSQGGEVTEAFF | TGTGCCAGCAGCCAAGGGGGGGAGGTCACTGAAGCTTTCTTT
NA | TRBJ1-5 | TRBD1 | TRBV7-9 | CASSFSSWPTGGNQPQHF | TGTGCCAGCAGCTTCTCCAGTTGGCCGACAGGGGGTAATCAGCCCCAGCATTTT
NA | TRBJ2-3 | TRBD2 | TRBV11-2 | CASSFRAGGTDTQYF | TGTGCCAGCAGCTTTAGAGCGGGGGGTACAGATACGCAGTATTTT
NA | TRBJ1-2 | TRBD1 | TRBV5-4 | CASSSGQGDGYTF | TGTGCCAGCAGCTCCGGACAGGGTGATGGCTACACCTTC
NA | TRBJ2-1 | TRBD2 | TRBV6-5 | CASSYRAGGPNEQFF | TGTGCCAGCAGTTACAGAGCGGGGGGGCCGAATGAGCAGTTCTTC
NA | TRBJ2-2 | NA | TRBV15 | CATSRGRVNTGELFF | TGTGCCACCAGCAGAGGACGGGTAAACACCGGGGAGCTGTTTTTT
NA | TRBJ1-1 | NA | TRBV19 | CASSTGPLNTGLTEAFF | TGTGCCAGTAGTACCGGTCCGTTAAACACAGGGTTAACTGAAGCTTTCTTT
NA | TRBJ2-2 | NA | TRBV7-9 | CASSQGVPKGGELFF | TGTGCCAGCAGCCAAGGGGTGCCGAAGGGCGGGGAGCTGTTTTTT
NA | TRBJ2-1 | TRBD2 | TRBV13 | CASSQGLAYNEQFF | TGTGCCAGCAGCCAGGGACTAGCCTACAATGAGCAGTTCTTC
NA | TRBJ1-6 | NA | TRBV5-4 | CATRRPDGGDSPLHF | TGTGCCACCAGACGACCGGACGGAGGGGATTCACCCCTCCACTTT
NA | TRBJ2-7 | NA | TRBV7-7 | CASSLHPGQNYEQYF | TGTGCCAGCAGCTTACATCCAGGACAAAACTACGAGCAGTACTTC
NA | TRBJ1-1 | TRBD1 | TRBV11-2 | CASSQTGVNTEAFF | TGTGCCAGCAGCCAGACAGGGGTGAACACTGAAGCTTTCTTT
NA | TRBJ1-1 | NA | TRBV13 | CASSLGETEAFF | TGTGCCAGCAGCTTAGGCGAGACTGAAGCTTTCTTT
NA | TRBJ2-1 | NA | TRBV27 | CASRSGTGNQNEQFF | TGTGCCAGCAGGTCCGGGACTGGCAATCAGAATGAGCAGTTCTTC
once | TRBJ2-7 | TRBD1 | TRBV7-9 | CASSLYTGVFAYEQYF | TGTGCCAGCAGCTTATATACAGGGGTGTTTGCCTACGAGCAGTACTTC
NA | TRBJ1-4 | NA | TRBV30 | CAWEGGSTNEKLFF | TGTGCCTGGGAAGGTGGCTCAACTAATGAAAAACTGTTTTTT
NA | TRBJ1-1 | NA | TRBV19 | CASSIGGANTEAFF | TGTGCCAGTAGTATCGGGGGGGCGAACACTGAAGCTTTCTTT
NA | TRBJ2-3 | NA | TRBV11-2 | CASSHAARGTDTQYF | TGTGCCAGCAGCCACGCAGCACGGGGGACAGATACGCAGTATTTT
NA | TRBJ1-1 | TRBD1 | TRBV11-2 | CASSGQGMNTEAFF | TGTGCCAGCAGTGGACAGGGCATGAACACTGAAGCTTTCTTT
NA | TRBJ2-3 | NA | TRBV5-1 | CASSLEGGSDTQYF | TGCGCCAGCAGCTTGGAGGGGGGGTCAGATACGCAGTATTTT
NA | TRBJ2-1 | NA | TRBV9 | CASSVNPLSYNEQFF | TGTGCCAGCAGCGTGAACCCCCTCTCCTACAATGAGCAGTTCTTC
NA | TRBJ2-2 | TRBD1 | TRBV15 | CATSRQGVVTGELFF | TGTGCCACCAGCAGACAGGGGGTCGTAACCGGGGAGCTGTTTTTT
NA | TRBJ2-5 | NA | TRBV6-1 | CASTNSPDPGETQYF | TGTGCCAGCACTAATTCGCCGGACCCGGGAGAGACCCAGTACTTC
NA | TRBJ1-2 | TRBD1 | TRBV10-1 | CATWKGQGYGYTF | TGCGCCACCTGGAAGGGACAGGGCTATGGCTACACCTTC